The rows below give T cell receptor beta chains drawn from one sample of a study of shared clonotypes between healthy human individuals. Assay used: immunoSEQ multiplex PCR; TCRdb lists only in-frame clones, some missing. The sample gives about 2.4 million clones, 93% of which show up once; 0.35% to 0.45% is in the top ten. Sample: naive CD4+ T cells from PBMCs. The receptors here all came from a young man in good health. Some clones in this sample may be carry-over from other donors' samples. CDR3s include the opening cysteine and the closing phenylalanine or tryptophan. Each record gives: clone size, J gene, V gene, D gene, CDR3 protein, CDR3 DNA. D genes are given only for firm matches. Rows may omit the clone size; those that give it use once, few, many or a size class.

once TRBJ2-5 TRBV18 . CASSPIQGQETQYF TGTGCCAGCTCACCAATTCAGGGCCAAGAGACCCAGTACTTC
. TRBJ1-1 TRBV18 TRBD1 CASSPGTGDMNTEAFF TGTGCCAGCTCACCAGGGACAGGGGACATGAACACTGAAGCTTTCTTT
. TRBJ2-5 TRBV11-3 TRBD2 CASSLREGQETQYF TGTGCCAGCAGCTTGCGGGAGGGCCAAGAGACCCAGTACTTC
. TRBJ2-5 TRBV11-2 TRBD1 CASTPDRGRWETQYF TGTGCCAGCACCCCGGACAGGGGGCGCTGGGAGACCCAGTACTTC
. TRBJ2-7 TRBV10-1 TRBD2 CASSETSGSYEQYF TGCGCCAGCAGTGAGACTAGCGGGAGCTACGAGCAGTACTTC
. TRBJ1-4 TRBV7-9 . CASSLNLGFSGATNEKLFF TGTGCCAGCAGCTTAAATTTGGGGTTTTCGGGTGCAACTAATGAAAAACTGTTTTTT
. TRBJ1-2 TRBV7-8 . CASSLAVADSYNYGYTF TGTGCCAGCAGCTTAGCGGTAGCAGACAGCTATAACTATGGCTACACCTTC
few TRBJ2-5 TRBV6-5 . CASARGETQYF TGTGCCAGCGCCAGGGGTGAGACCCAGTACTTC
. TRBJ2-1 TRBV5-1 TRBD2 CASSLTARPRGLVSEQFF TGCGCCAGCAGCTTGACGGCCCGGCCTCGCGGACTAGTATCTGAGCAGTTCTTC
. TRBJ2-7 TRBV7-2 TRBD2 CASSPRGRADQYF TGTGCCAGCAGCCCCCGGGGGAGGGCCGACCAGTACTTC
. TRBJ1-1 TRBV6-1 . CASSELGATEAFF TGTGCCAGCAGTGAATTGGGTGCCACTGAAGCTTTCTTT
. TRBJ1-5 TRBV7-9 . CASTLGLDQPQHF TGTGCCAGCACCCTAGGCCTCGATCAGCCCCAGCATTTT
. TRBJ2-7 TRBV4-2 . CASSQSYRSYEQYF TGTGCCAGCAGCCAATCATATAGGTCCTACGAGCAGTACTTC
. TRBJ1-4 TRBV2 . CASSEAGATNEKLFF TGTGCCAGCAGTGAAGCGGGGGCAACTAATGAAAAACTGTTTTTT
. TRBJ2-3 TRBV2 . CASSEVGRGVADTQYF TGTGCCAGCAGTGAGGTGGGGCGAGGGGTGGCAGATACGCAGTATTTT
. TRBJ2-7 TRBV6-1 . CASAAVGSSYEQYF TGTGCCAGCGCGGCTGTCGGGAGCAGCTACGAGCAGTACTTC
once TRBJ2-2 TRBV7-6 . CASSLLGQANTGELFF TGTGCCAGCAGCTTATTAGGGCAGGCGAACACCGGGGAGCTGTTTTTT
. TRBJ2-5 TRBV28 . CASSPQTAAHQETQYF TGTGCCAGCAGTCCTCAGACAGCCGCTCACCAAGAGACCCAGTACTTC
. TRBJ1-5 TRBV11-2 . CASSLTAGNQPQHF TGTGCCAGCAGCTTAACAGCGGGCAATCAGCCCCAGCATTTT
. TRBJ1-1 TRBV14 . CASSGWGAEAFF TGTGCCAGCAGCGGATGGGGGGCTGAAGCTTTCTTT
. TRBJ1-2 TRBV19 TRBD1 CASSRQGAGYGYTF TGTGCCAGTAGTAGACAGGGGGCAGGCTATGGCTACACCTTC
. TRBJ1-2 TRBV9 TRBD1 CASSSSGTGWNYGYTF TGTGCCAGCAGCTCCTCCGGGACAGGGTGGAACTATGGCTACACCTTC
. TRBJ1-5 TRBV6-1 . CASSTQGPPGWPQHF TGTGCCAGCAGTACCCAGGGACCGCCCGGCTGGCCCCAGCATTTT
. TRBJ2-3 TRBV7-9 . CASSLRLTTSTDTQYF TGTGCCAGCAGTCTACGACTGACCACTAGCACAGATACGCAGTATTTT
. TRBJ1-2 TRBV23-1 TRBD1 CASSHGTGGNYGYTF TGCGCCAGCAGTCATGGGACAGGGGGGAACTATGGCTACACCTTC
. TRBJ1-4 TRBV19 . CASTLGGAANEKLFF TGTGCCAGTACCCTAGGGGGGGCGGCTAATGAAAAACTGTTTTTT
. TRBJ1-5 TRBV5-6 . CASSYRATSNQPQHF TGTGCCAGCAGCTATAGGGCCACGAGCAATCAGCCCCAGCATTTT
. TRBJ2-4 TRBV28 . CASSPGQWDSNIQYF TGTGCCAGCAGTCCCGGACAGTGGGACTCCAACATTCAGTACTTC
. TRBJ2-1 TRBV18 . CASSIGVTSYNEQFF TGTGCCAGCTCAATAGGAGTTACCTCCTACAATGAGCAGTTCTTC
. TRBJ2-5 TRBV30 TRBD2 CAWGGLAGETQYF TGTGCCTGGGGGGGGCTAGCGGGAGAGACCCAGTACTTC
. TRBJ1-4 TRBV30 . CAWSRTGFNEKLFF TGTGCCTGGAGCCGGACTGGGTTTAATGAAAAACTGTTTTTT